This T cell receptor (beta chain) is drawn from a study of blood T cell repertoires in COVID-19. On the study more broadly: The study drew acute and convalescent COVID-19 samples from the United States, Italy and Spain.

The CDR3 is made up of 15 amino acids. The germline gives CDR1 MDHEN, CDR2 SYDVKM. J gave up 9 bases and V 6 bases, and 15 bases lay outside the gene matches. Here immunoSEQ multiplex PCR was the method, and the copy in TCRdb shows in-frame clones only, minus some. The sample carries some 240,000 clones, around nine tenths recorded once. The V call is TRBV28, the J call TRBJ2-7; 9 nucleotides agree with TRBD1. Sequenced material: peripheral blood. This receptor was obtained from a woman aged 70-85 years with COVID-19, enrolled during active disease. This CDR3 reads CASRQSGTGLGGQYF. The CDR3 DNA is TGTGCCAGCAGACAAAGCGGGACAGGGTTAGGAGGGCAGTACTTC.